The rows below give T cell receptor beta chains drawn from one sample of a study of cytomegalovirus exposure and HLA in healthy donors. Using immunoSEQ multiplex PCR, the repertoire was profiled, and TCRdb retains in-frame clones only, with some absent. The data hold 180,000 or so clones, with around 86% observed a single time. The sample comprised PBMCs. Source of these receptors: a man younger than 35 in good health and CMV-seropositive. The CDR3 runs from the conserved cysteine through the conserved F or W. Fields, in order: J gene, V gene, CDR3 protein.

TRBJ2-7 TRBV28 CASSLGQGVGEQYF
TRBJ2-7 TRBV4-1 CASSVGGSYEQYF
TRBJ2-5 TRBV6-6 CASSKGLAGVETQYF
TRBJ2-1 TRBV9 CASSPRGARSYNEQFF
TRBJ2-3 TRBV5-1 CASSLGASGLTDTQYF
TRBJ2-1 TRBV7-3 CASSSMDRGWKNEQFF
TRBJ2-2 TRBV11-3 CASSRAGWGVGDTGELFF
TRBJ1-1 TRBV5-1 CASSSIGQGAGTEAFF
TRBJ2-2 TRBV7-3 CASSPGLGTGELFF
TRBJ1-6 TRBV7-2 CASSLIQGTSPLHF
TRBJ1-5 TRBV15 CATSRDRGYNQPQHF
TRBJ1-1 TRBV18 CASSPDRLNTEAFF
TRBJ1-6 TRBV7-2 CASSLTGNSPLHF
TRBJ2-3 TRBV7-3 CASSPGHSTDTQYF
TRBJ1-2 TRBV19 CASSKRGGHYGYTF
TRBJ2-5 TRBV28 CASSLVAGETQYF
TRBJ2-5 TRBV2 CASMEAGRPKTQYF
TRBJ2-2 TRBV30 CAWRTVFGLTGELFF
TRBJ1-2 TRBV19 CATLFPGYGYTF
TRBJ2-5 TRBV18 CASSPGLGETQYF
TRBJ1-1 TRBV4-3 CASSQDGPTGMSEAFF
TRBJ1-1 TRBV13 CASSADRGVNTEAFF
TRBJ1-2 TRBV11-2 CASSSMGSERFYGYTF
TRBJ2-3 TRBV18 CASSKLGSASTDTQYF
TRBJ1-5 TRBV28 CASNRDSRNQPQHF
TRBJ1-5 TRBV7-2 CASSIGQGGGQPQHF
TRBJ2-3 TRBV4-1 CASSQEAGRYTDTQYF